This TCR beta chain was sequenced in a study of cytomegalovirus exposure and HLA in healthy donors. Each donor's status was that of a healthy bone marrow donor. The primer mix had 60 Vbeta and 13 Jbeta primers. Repertoires were generated with immunoSEQ multiplex PCR, while TCRdb's copy carries only in-frame clones and drops some. The table has tens of thousands of clones, roughly 70% seen once; the top ten hold 9% to 14%. Trimming cost V 1 base and J 1 base, with 7 bases left between them. Looked up from germline, CDR1 is SGHTA and CDR2 is FQGTGA. The CDR3 loop spans 15 amino acids. This clonotype was sampled from a woman aged 40 to 50 in good health and CMV-seropositive. The chain couples TRBV7-3 to TRBJ2-2; D perhaps matches TRBD1 (6 bases). Sample: PBMCs. The CDR3 DNA reads TGTGCCAGCAGCTTAAGAGGGGGGAACACCGGGGAGCTGTTTTTT. Its protein is CASSLRGGNTGELFF.